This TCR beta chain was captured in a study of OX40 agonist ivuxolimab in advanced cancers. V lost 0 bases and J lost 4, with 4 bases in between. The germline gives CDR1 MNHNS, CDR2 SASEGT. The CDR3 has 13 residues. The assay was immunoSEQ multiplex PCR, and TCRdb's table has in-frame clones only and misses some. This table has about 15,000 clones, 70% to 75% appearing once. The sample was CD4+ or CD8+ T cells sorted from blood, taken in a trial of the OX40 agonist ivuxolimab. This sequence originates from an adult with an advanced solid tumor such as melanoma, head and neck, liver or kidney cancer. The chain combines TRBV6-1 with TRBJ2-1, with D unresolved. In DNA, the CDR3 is TGTGCCAGCAGTGAAGCCGAGTACAATGAGCAGTTCTTC. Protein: CASSEAEYNEQFF.